These 20 T cell receptor beta chains were all obtained from the same sample, sequenced in a study of blood T cell repertoires in COVID-19. Clones were read by immunoSEQ multiplex PCR, and TCRdb kept only the in-frame ones, dropping some. This repertoire shows about 80,000 clones, around four fifths found once; its top ten account for roughly 18%. The sequenced sample was peripheral blood. The source of these receptors is a man older than 75 with active or convalescent COVID-19.

This chain links TRBV7-2 with TRBJ2-1; 7 nucleotides line up with TRBD2. This CDR3 spans 13 amino acids. The V segment lost 9 bases and the J segment 2 bases; nucleotides outside the gene matches: 4. CDR1 is SGHTA, CDR2 FQGNSA, per germline. DNA of the CDR3: TGTGCCAGTAAAAGCGGGGCCTACAATGAGCAGTTCTTC. Translating gives CASKSGAYNEQFF.

This sequence joins TRBV2 and TRBJ2-1; D gene ambiguous. The germline V gene has CDR1 SNHLY and CDR2 FYNNEI. Trimming cost V 4 bases and J 5 bases, with 6 bases left between them. The CDR3 totals 12 residues. The CDR3 nucleotides read TGTGCCAGCAGTGTTGCGGACAATGAGCAGTTCTTC. The encoded protein is CASSVADNEQFF. The full variable domain, with the rest looked up from reference TRBV2 and TRBJ2-1, is EPEVTQTPSHQVTQMGQEVILRCVPISNHLYFYWYRQILGQKVEFLVSFYNNEISEKSEIFDDQFSVERPDGSNFTLKIRSTKLEDSAMYFCASSVADNEQFFGPGTRLTVL.

The chain is built from TRBV28 and TRBJ2-1; 9 bases map to TRBD1. Germline-derived CDR1 and CDR2 are MDHEN and SYDVKM. Losses at the gene ends were 5 bases for V and 3 bases for J; bases not matched to a gene: 8. The CDR3 has 16 amino acids. The CDR3 region has the DNA TGTGCCAGCAGTAAACCCGGGACAGGGATCTACAATGAGCAGTTCTTC. Translated: CASSKPGTGIYNEQFF.

There are a few counts of this clone. The gene calls are TRBV5-4 and TRBJ1-4, with a possible D match to TRBD1 (5 bases). Deletions cut 0 bases from V and 5 bases from J, with 8 bases between. The CDR3 is 14 amino acids. Looked up from germline, CDR1 is SGHNT and CDR2 is YYREEE (reference sequence). CDR3 nucleotide sequence: TGTGCCAGCAGCTTGGGCAGGGCGAATGAAAAACTGTTTTTT. This codes for CASSLGRANEKLFF.

The J gene is TRBJ1-4, the V gene TRBV5-4, with D hard to call. This CDR3 spans 14 amino acids. CDR1 is SGHNT, CDR2 YYREEE, per germline (reference sequence). Trimming removed 4 bases at V and 7 bases at J, with 14 bases between. CDR3 sequence (DNA): TGTGCCAGCAGCCTACGAGGGAACGGTGAAAAACTGTTTTTT. It is translated as CASSLRGNGEKLFF.

This clone was detected a few times. The CDR3 spells CASRDRGWSSYNEQFF. DNA for the CDR3: TGTGCCAGCAGGGACAGGGGATGGAGCTCCTACAATGAGCAGTTCTTC. The V gene is TRBV2, the J gene TRBJ2-1, with 9 bases aligning to TRBD1. V dropped 6 bases and J dropped 0; count of bases not matched to a gene: 6. CDR3 size: 16 residues. The germline gives CDR1 SNHLY, CDR2 FYNNEI.

This sequence joins TRBV2 and TRBJ1-5; 7 bases agree with TRBD1. J lost 7 bases, V lost 2 bases, and 5 bases had no gene match. CDR1 SNHLY and CDR2 FYNNEI come from the germline V gene. The CDR3 loop spans 14 amino acids. The CDR3 region is CASSESRDRQPQHF. The CDR3 coding sequence is TGTGCCAGCAGTGAATCCAGGGACAGACAGCCCCAGCATTTT.

This chain joins TRBV7-9 and TRBJ2-1; D not certain. This CDR3 region has 17 residues. V lost 2 bases to trimming and J lost 2 bases, with 16 bases between them. From germline, CDR1 is SEHNR and CDR2 FQNEAQ (reference sequence). The CDR3 nucleotides are TGTGCCAGCAGCTTAAACTACGGAACGGATACCTACAATGAGCAGTTCTTC. It encodes CASSLNYGTDTYNEQFF.

The table lists this clone with a count of one. The chain employs TRBV18 and TRBJ2-3, with 11 bases matching TRBD2. The CDR3 sequence is 16 residues long. The junction had 3 bases not matched to a gene; V was cut back by 4 bases and J by 0 bases. Germline CDR1 and CDR2: KGHSH and LQKENI. The CDR3 sequence is CASSQLAGASTDTQYF. In nucleotides, the CDR3 is TGTGCCAGCTCACAACTAGCGGGGGCTAGCACAGATACGCAGTATTTT.

This chain connects TRBV2 to TRBJ2-3, with D perhaps TRBD2 (5 bases). CDR3 size: 13 residues. Per germline, CDR1 SNHLY and CDR2 FYNNEI. V was cut by 7 bases and J by 5 bases, with 13 bases left in between. The CDR3 DNA is TGTGCCAGCACCGGACTTGTTGGAGATACGCAGTATTTT. Translated, it gives CASTGLVGDTQYF. The entire variable domain, with the rest obtained from reference TRBV2 and TRBJ2-3, is as follows: EPEVTQTPSHQVTQMGQEVILRCVPISNHLYFYWYRQILGQKVEFLVSFYNNEISEKSEIFDDQFSVERPDGSNFTLKIRSTKLEDSAMYFCASTGLVGDTQYFGPGTRLTVL.

The chain recombines TRBV29-1 with TRBJ1-4; D unclear. This CDR3 has 13 amino acids. V shed 1 base and J shed 5 bases, with 8 bases lying between them. Germline CDR1 reads SQVTM; CDR2 reads ANQGSEA. The DNA of the CDR3 is TGCAGCGTTGAAGGTGGGCCGAATGAAAAACTGTTTTTT. Protein: CSVEGGPNEKLFF.

The chain couples TRBV24-1 to TRBJ2-5; 9 bases map to TRBD1. CDR1 KGHDR and CDR2 SFDVKD come from the germline V gene. The CDR3 runs 16 residues. Trimming cost V 4 bases and J 1 base; bases outside gene matches: 6. CDR3 DNA sequence: TGTGCCACCAGTGAACCCGGGACAGGGTCCCAAGAGACCCAGTACTTC. Encoded protein: CATSEPGTGSQETQYF.

CDR3 residues: CASSLTGEETQYF. The CDR3 DNA reads as TGTGCCAGCAGTTTGACAGGCGAAGAGACCCAGTACTTC. The chain employs TRBV27 and TRBJ2-5, with D possibly being TRBD1 (6 bases). CDR3 size: 13 residues. Trimming removed 3 bases from V and 3 bases from J, with 8 bases in between. Germline CDR1 is MNHEY and CDR2 is SMNVEV (reference sequence).

The V and J genes are TRBV12-3 or TRBV12-4 and TRBJ1-4, with 7 bases identical to TRBD1. CDR3 length: 12 residues. V trimming: 6 bases; J trimming: 5 bases; junction bases outside the gene matches: 0. DNA of the CDR3: TGTGCCAGCAGACAGGGGAATGAAAAACTGTTTTTT. Protein: CASRQGNEKLFF.

The chain links TRBV30 to TRBJ2-1; D possibly corresponds to TRBD2 (6 bases). CDR1 is GTSNPN and CDR2 is SVGIG in the germline V gene (reference sequence). V was pared by 4 bases and J by 2 bases, with 12 bases between. The CDR3 length is 14 residues. CDR3 coding DNA: TGTGCCTGGACAAGGTCTAGCGCCTACAATGAGCAGTTCTTC. Encoded protein: CAWTRSSAYNEQFF.

The gene calls are TRBV6-1 and TRBJ2-3; 7 bases match TRBD1. V shed 4 bases, J shed 7 bases, and the junction held 8 bases outside the gene matches. Looked up from germline, CDR1 is MNHNS and CDR2 is SASEGT. The CDR3 totals 14 residues. The CDR3 nucleotides are TGTGCCAGCAGTGGGGGACAGCGGACGAATACGCAGTATTTT. Protein product: CASSGGQRTNTQYF.

V usage is TRBV6-5 and J usage is TRBJ2-7, with TRBD1 as a possible D gene (5 bases). Germline values: CDR1 MNHEY, CDR2 SVGAGI. This CDR3 is 14 amino acids long. V was trimmed by 6 bases and J by 0 bases, leaving 12 bases between them. CDR3 sequence (DNA): TGTGCCAGCAGATTGACAGCGAGCTCCTACGAGCAGTACGTC. Translated, it gives CASRLTASSYEQYV.

The CDR3 region is CASSIQGNTEAFF. DNA for the CDR3: TGCGCCAGCAGTATTCAGGGGAACACTGAAGCTTTCTTT. This chain links TRBV10-1 with TRBJ1-1; a possible D gene is TRBD1 (5 bases). Per germline, CDR1 WNHNN and CDR2 SYGVQD (reference sequence). The germline V and J ends were trimmed by 5 bases and 1 base, with 8 bases remaining between them. This CDR3 spans 13 amino acids.

This chain uses TRBV6-4 with TRBJ1-2; tentatively, D is TRBD1 (6 bases). The V and J ends lost 0 bases and 3 bases respectively, with 23 bases between them. Germline CDR1 reads MRHNA; CDR2 reads SNTAGT. CDR3 size: 19 residues. The CDR3 region is CASSDSQNRFEGVDYGYTF. The DNA of the CDR3 is TGTGCCAGCAGTGACTCACAAAATCGATTCGAGGGGGTTGACTATGGCTACACCTTC.

J is TRBJ2-3 and V is TRBV29-1; unclear D gene. The germline V gene encodes CDR1 SQVTM and CDR2 ANQGSEA. CDR3 length: 12 residues. V lost 8 bases and J lost 4, with 13 bases in between. The CDR3 DNA sequence: TGCAGCATCTCTTCTGCGGCAGATACGCAGTATTTT. Its protein product is CSISSAADTQYF.